This is a list of T cell receptor beta chains from one sample in a study of spatial heterogeneity in lung cancer. TCRdb redid the calling of the 5' RACE reads with MiXCR, one entry per CDR3 protein. The sample consists of 5,500 to 7,000 distinct CDR3 sequences, 15% to 20% of them appearing once. The specimen comprised lung tumor tissue, sampled at surgery. The receptors were gathered from a male donor with early-stage non-small cell lung cancer. Each CDR3 is given with its conserved first and last residue. The D gene is left open where the match is weak. Clone sizes are given selectively: once, few, many, or a class where the clone is expanded.

many	TRBV3-1	-	TRBJ1-1	TGTGCCAGCAGCCAAGACGGGAACACTGAAGCTTTCTTT	CASSQDGNTEAFF
medium-sized	TRBV14	-	TRBJ2-7	TGTGCCAGCAGCCAAGAGGGCAGTTGGGCCTACGAGCAGTACTTC	CASSQEGSWAYEQYF
medium-sized	TRBV28	-	TRBJ2-7	TGTGCCAGCAGGGCCTTCTACGAGCAGTACTTC	CASRAFYEQYF
many	TRBV11-2	TRBD2	TRBJ2-7	TGTGCCAGCAGCCCCTGGCTAGCGGCCTACGAGCAGTACTTC	CASSPWLAAYEQYF
many	TRBV7-2	-	TRBJ1-4	TGTGCCAGCAGCTTAGTCTCCGGGGTAAATGAAAAACTGTTTTTT	CASSLVSGVNEKLFF
medium-sized	TRBV16	-	TRBJ2-2	TGTGCCAGCAGCCAATCTCTCACCGGGGAGCTGTTTTTT	CASSQSLTGELFF
-	TRBV20-1	-	TRBJ2-1	TGCAGTGCTACCCACAGGCGGAGGGCCCGAACCTACTACAATGAGCAGTTCTTC	CSATHRRRARTYYNEQFF
-	TRBV27	-	TRBJ2-7	TGTGCCAGCAGTTCAACAGGGATAGCCCACTCCGAGCAGTACTTC	CASSSTGIAHSEQYF
-	TRBV7-2	-	TRBJ1-1	TGTGCCAGCAGCCTAATGCGGGGGGCTCTCACTGAAGCTTTCTTT	CASSLMRGALTEAFF
medium-sized	TRBV19	TRBD1	TRBJ2-5	TGTGCCAGTAGTATTCAGGGACAGGGCATCCAAGAGACCCAGTACTTC	CASSIQGQGIQETQYF
medium-sized	TRBV30	TRBD1	TRBJ1-1	TGTGCCTGCCAGACAGGGGGCGATACTGAAGCTTTCTTT	CACQTGGDTEAFF
-	TRBV14	-	TRBJ1-1	TGTGCCAGCAGCCTCAGGGGTCCGAACACTGAAGCTTTCTTT	CASSLRGPNTEAFF
-	TRBV6-5	TRBD2	TRBJ2-1	TGTGCCAGCACCGAGACTAGCGGGAGCCCCGATGAGCAGTTCTTC	CASTETSGSPDEQFF
medium-sized	TRBV20-1	TRBD2	TRBJ2-5	TGCAGTGCCTTACTAGCGGGGGGGCCAGAGACCCAGTACTTC	CSALLAGGPETQYF